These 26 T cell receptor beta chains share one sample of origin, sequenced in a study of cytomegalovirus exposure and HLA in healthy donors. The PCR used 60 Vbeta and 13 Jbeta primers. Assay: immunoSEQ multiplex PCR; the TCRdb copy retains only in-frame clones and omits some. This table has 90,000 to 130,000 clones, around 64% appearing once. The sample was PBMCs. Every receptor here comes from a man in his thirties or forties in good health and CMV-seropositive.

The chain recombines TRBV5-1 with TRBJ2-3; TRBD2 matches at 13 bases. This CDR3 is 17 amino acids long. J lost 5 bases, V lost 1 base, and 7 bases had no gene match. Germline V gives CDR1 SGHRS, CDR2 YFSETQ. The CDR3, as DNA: TGCGCCAGCAGCTTGCTGGGAACTAGCGGGAGGGTAGATACGCAGTATTTT. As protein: CASSLLGTSGRVDTQYF. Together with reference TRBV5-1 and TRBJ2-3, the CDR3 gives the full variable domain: KAGVTQTPRYLIKTRGQQVTLSCSPISGHRSVSWYQQTPGQGLQFLFEYFSETQRNKGNFPGRFSGRQFSNSRSEMNVSTLELGDSALYLCASSLLGTSGRVDTQYFGPGTRLTVL.

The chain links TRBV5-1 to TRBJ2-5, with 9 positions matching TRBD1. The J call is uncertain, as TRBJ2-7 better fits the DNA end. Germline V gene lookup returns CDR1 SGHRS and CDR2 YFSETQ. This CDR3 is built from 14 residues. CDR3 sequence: CASSYGTGSYEQYF. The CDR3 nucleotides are TGCGCCAGCAGCTACGGGACAGGGTCCTACGAGCAGTACTTC.

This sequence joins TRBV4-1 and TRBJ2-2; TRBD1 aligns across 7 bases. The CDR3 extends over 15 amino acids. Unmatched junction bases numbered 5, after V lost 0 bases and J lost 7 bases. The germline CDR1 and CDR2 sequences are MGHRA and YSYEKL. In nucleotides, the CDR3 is TGCGCCAGCAGCCAAGATCCTCAGGGGGTCGGGGAGCTGTTTTTT. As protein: CASSQDPQGVGELFF.

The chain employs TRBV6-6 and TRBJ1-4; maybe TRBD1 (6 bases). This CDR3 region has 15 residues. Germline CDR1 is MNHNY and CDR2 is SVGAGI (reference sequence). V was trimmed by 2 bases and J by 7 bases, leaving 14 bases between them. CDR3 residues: CASSYARGYGEKLFF. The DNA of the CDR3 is TGTGCCAGCAGTTACGCCAGGGGCTATGGTGAAAAACTGTTTTTT.

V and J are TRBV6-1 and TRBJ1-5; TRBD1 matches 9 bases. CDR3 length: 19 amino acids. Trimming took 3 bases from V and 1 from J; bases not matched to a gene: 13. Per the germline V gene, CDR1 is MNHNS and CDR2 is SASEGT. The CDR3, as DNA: TGTGCCAGCAGTGATAGTATATCCCCCGGGACAGGGAGCAATCAGCCCCAGCATTTT. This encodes CASSDSISPGTGSNQPQHF.

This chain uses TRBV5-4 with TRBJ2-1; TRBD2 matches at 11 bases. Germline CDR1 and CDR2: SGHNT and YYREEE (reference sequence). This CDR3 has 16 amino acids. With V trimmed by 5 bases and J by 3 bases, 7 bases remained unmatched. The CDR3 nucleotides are TGTGCCAGCAGAGAGGGACTAGCGGCCCACTACAATGAGCAGTTCTTC. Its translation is CASREGLAAHYNEQFF.

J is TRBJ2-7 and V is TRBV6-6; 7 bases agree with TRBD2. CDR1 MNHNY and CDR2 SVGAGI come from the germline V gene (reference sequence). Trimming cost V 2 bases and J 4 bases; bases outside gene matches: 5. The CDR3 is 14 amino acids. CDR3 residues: CASSYGQGLYEQYF. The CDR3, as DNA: TGTGCCAGCAGTTACGGGCAGGGACTATACGAGCAGTACTTC.

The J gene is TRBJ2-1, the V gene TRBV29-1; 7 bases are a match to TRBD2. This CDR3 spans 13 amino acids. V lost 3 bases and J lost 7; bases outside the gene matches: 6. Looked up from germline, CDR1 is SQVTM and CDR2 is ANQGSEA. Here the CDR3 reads CSVDGPGGNEQFF. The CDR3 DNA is TGCAGCGTTGACGGCCCCGGGGGGAATGAGCAGTTCTTC.

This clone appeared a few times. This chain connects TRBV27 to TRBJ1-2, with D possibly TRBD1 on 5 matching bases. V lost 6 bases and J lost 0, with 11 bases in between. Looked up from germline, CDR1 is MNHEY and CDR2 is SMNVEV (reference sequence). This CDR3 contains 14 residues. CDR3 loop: CASRFQGSNYGYTF. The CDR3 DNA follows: TGTGCCAGCAGATTTCAGGGCTCTAACTATGGCTACACCTTC.

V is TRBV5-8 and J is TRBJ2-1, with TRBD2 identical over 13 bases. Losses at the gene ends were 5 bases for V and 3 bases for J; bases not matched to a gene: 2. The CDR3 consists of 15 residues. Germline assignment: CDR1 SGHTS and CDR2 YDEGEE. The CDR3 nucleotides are TGTGCCAGCAGGGGACTAGCGGGGATCTACAATGAGCAGTTCTTC. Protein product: CASRGLAGIYNEQFF.

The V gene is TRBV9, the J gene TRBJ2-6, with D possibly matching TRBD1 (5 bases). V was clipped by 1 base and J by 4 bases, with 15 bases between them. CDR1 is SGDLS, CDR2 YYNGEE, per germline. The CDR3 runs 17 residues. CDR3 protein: CASSVWAGPRGANVLTF. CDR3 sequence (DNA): TGTGCCAGCAGCGTATGGGCAGGGCCGAGGGGGGCCAACGTCCTGACTTTC.

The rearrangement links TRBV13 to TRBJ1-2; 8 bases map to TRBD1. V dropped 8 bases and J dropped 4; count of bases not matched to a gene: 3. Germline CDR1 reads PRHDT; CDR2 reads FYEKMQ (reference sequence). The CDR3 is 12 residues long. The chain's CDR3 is CASETGAYGYTF. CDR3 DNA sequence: TGTGCCAGCGAGACAGGGGCCTATGGCTACACCTTC.

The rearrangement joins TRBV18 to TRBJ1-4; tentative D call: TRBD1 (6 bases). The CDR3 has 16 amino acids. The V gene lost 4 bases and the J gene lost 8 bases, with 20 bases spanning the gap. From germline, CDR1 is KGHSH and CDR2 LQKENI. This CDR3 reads CASSRSNRERREKLFF. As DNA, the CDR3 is TGTGCCAGCTCACGGTCGAACAGGGAGAGACGGGAAAAACTGTTTTTT.

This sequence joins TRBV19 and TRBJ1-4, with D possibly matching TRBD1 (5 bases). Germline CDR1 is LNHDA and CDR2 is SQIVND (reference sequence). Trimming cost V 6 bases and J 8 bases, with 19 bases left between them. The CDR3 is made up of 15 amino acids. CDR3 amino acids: CASSPRTPPGEKLFF. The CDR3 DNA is TGTGCCAGTAGCCCCCGGACACCCCCAGGGGAAAAACTGTTTTTT. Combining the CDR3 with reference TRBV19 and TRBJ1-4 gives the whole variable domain DGGITQSPKYLFRKEGQNVTLSCEQNLNHDAMYWYRQDPGQGLRLIYYSQIVNDFQKGDIAEGYSVSREKKESFPLTVTSAQKNPTAFYLCASSPRTPPGEKLFFGSGTQLSVL.

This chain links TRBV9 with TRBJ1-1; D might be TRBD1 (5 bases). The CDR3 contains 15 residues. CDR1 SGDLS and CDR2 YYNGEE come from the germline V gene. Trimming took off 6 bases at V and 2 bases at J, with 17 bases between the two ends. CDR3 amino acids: CASTDGEGSNTEAFF. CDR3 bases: TGTGCCAGCACCGATGGGGAGGGGAGCAACACTGAAGCTTTCTTT.

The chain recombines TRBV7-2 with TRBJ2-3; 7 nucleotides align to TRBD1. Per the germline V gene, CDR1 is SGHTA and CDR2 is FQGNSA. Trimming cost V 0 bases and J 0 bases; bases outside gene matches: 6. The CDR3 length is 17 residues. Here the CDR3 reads CASSLASGTASTDTQYF. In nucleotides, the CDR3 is TGTGCCAGCAGCTTAGCTTCTGGGACAGCGAGCACAGATACGCAGTATTTT.

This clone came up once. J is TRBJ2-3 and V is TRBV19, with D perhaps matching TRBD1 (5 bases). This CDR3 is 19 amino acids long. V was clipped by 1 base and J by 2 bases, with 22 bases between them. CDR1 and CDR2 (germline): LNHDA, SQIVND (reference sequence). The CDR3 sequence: CASSIALPGAGKFTDTQYF. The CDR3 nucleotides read TGTGCCAGTAGTATAGCCCTCCCGGGTGCAGGGAAATTCACAGATACGCAGTATTTT. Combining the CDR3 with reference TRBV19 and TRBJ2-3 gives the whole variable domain DGGITQSPKYLFRKEGQNVTLSCEQNLNHDAMYWYRQDPGQGLRLIYYSQIVNDFQKGDIAEGYSVSREKKESFPLTVTSAQKNPTAFYLCASSIALPGAGKFTDTQYFGPGTRLTVL.

The CDR3 is CASSLSRGSYEQYV. CDR3 DNA sequence: TGTGCCAGCAGCTTGAGTAGGGGCTCCTACGAGCAGTACGTC. This chain links TRBV5-6 with TRBJ2-7; D might be TRBD1 (5 bases). The CDR3 is 14 residues long. The germline gives CDR1 SGHDT, CDR2 YYEEEE. V shed 1 base and J shed 0 bases, with 8 bases lying between them.

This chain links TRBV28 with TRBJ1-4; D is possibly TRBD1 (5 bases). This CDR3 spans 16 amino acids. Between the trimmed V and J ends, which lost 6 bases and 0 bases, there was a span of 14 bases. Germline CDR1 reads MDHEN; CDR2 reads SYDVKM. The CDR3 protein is CASSSSGQATNEKLFF. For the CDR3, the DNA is TGTGCCAGCAGCTCCTCCGGACAAGCAACTAATGAAAAACTGTTTTTT.

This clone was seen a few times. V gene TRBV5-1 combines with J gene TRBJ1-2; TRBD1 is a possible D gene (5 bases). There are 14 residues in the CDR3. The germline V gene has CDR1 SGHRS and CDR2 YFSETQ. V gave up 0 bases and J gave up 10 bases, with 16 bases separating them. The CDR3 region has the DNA TGCGCCAGCAGCTTGGGGGGTTCGGGGGACGTCTACACCTTC. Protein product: CASSLGGSGDVYTF.

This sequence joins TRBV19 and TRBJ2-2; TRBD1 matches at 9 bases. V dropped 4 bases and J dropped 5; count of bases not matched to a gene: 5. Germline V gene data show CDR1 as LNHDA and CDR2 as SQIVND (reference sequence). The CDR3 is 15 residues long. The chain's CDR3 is CASSRGQGRTGELFF. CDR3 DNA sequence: TGTGCCAGTAGTAGGGGACAGGGACGAACCGGGGAGCTGTTTTTT.

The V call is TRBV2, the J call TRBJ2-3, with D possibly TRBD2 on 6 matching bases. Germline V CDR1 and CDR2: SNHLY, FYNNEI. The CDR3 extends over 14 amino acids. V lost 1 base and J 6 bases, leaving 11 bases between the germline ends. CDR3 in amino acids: CASSEVEGGDTQYF. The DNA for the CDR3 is TGTGCCAGCAGTGAAGTGGAGGGTGGCGATACGCAGTATTTT.

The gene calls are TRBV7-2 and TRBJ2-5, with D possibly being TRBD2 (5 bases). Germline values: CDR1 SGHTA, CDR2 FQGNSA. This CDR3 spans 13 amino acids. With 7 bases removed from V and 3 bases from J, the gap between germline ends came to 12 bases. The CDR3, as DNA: TGTGCCAGCACCTTGACGAGGGAAGAGACCCAGTACTTC. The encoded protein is CASTLTREETQYF. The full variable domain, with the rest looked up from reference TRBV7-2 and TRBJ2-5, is GAGVSQSPSNKVTEKGKDVELRCDPISGHTALYWYRQSLGQGLEFLIYFQGNSAPDKSGLPSDRFSAERTGGSVSTLTIQRTQQEDSAVYLCASTLTREETQYFGPGTRLLVL.

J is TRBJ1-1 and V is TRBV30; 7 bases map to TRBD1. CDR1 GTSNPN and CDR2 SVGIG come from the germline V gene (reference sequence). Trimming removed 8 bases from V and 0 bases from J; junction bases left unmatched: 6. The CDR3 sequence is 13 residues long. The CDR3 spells CAQDRDVNTEAFF. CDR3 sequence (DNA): TGTGCCCAAGACAGGGACGTGAACACTGAAGCTTTCTTT.

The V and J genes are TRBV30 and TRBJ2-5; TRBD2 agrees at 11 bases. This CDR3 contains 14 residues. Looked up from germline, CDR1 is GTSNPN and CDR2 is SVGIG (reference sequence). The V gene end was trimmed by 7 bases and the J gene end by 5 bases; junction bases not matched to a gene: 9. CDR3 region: CASKLAGVAETQYF. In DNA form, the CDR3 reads TGTGCCTCCAAACTAGCGGGAGTCGCGGAGACCCAGTACTTC.

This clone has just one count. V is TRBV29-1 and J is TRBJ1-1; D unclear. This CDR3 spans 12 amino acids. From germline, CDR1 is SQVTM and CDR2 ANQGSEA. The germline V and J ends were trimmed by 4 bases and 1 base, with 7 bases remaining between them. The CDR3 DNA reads TGCAGCGTTGGAGGCTCGAACACTGAAGCTTTCTTT. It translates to CSVGGSNTEAFF. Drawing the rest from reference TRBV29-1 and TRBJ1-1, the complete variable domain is SAVISQKPSRDICQRGTSLTIQCQVDSQVTMMFWYRQQPGQSLTLIATANQGSEATYESGFVIDKFPISRPNLTFSTLTVSNMSPEDSSIYLCSVGGSNTEAFFGQGTRLTVV.